This T cell receptor (beta chain) was sequenced in a study of blood T cell repertoires in COVID-19. Assay used: immunoSEQ multiplex PCR; TCRdb lists only in-frame clones, some missing. In the table there are 110,000 to 150,000 clones, around 85% of which are singletons. Participants were aged about 18 to 100 years, lived in under 30 US areas, and enrolled virtually. Two consecutive negative NP/OP PCR tests, clearance, or resolved symptoms defined Cohort 3 recovery. Germline V gene lookup returns CDR1 LNHDA and CDR2 SQIVND (reference sequence). The CDR3 runs 14 residues. V was pared by 5 bases and J by 3 bases, with 2 bases of the junction left unmatched.

The sample was PBMCs or T cells enriched from blood (not recorded which). V usage is TRBV19 and J usage is TRBJ1-2; TRBD1 matches 11 bases. The sequence derives from a woman aged 40 to 50 who had recovered from COVID-19. In DNA form, the CDR3 reads TGTGCCAGTAGTGCGGGACAGGGGGACTATGGCTACACCTTC. This translates into CASSAGQGDYGYTF.